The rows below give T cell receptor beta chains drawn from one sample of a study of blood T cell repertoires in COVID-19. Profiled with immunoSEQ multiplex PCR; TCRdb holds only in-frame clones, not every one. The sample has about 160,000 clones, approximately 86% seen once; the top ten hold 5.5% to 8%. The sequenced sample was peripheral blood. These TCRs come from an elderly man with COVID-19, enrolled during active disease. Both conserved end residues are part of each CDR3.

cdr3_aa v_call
CAISESTAGGFQETQYF TRBV10-3
CASSRATGNYGYTF TRBV5-1
CASRRTGSGNTIYF TRBV6-5
CASGTGPSTDTQYF TRBV19
CASSKVGTGLYNEQFF TRBV21-1
CASRARLSTNEKLFF TRBV7-6
CASTPTGANYGYTF TRBV6-6
CASSVDRTSTDTQYF TRBV2
CASSFIQGIFADTQYF TRBV18
CASSGRGTSGVGDTQYF TRBV10-1
CPGSARCGGLADTQYF TRBV22-1
CASSWTENTEAFF TRBV5-1
CASSPGQGRSYEQYF TRBV7-7
CASSVTATPRGLTEAFF TRBV6-4
CATSDGGLAGGELFF TRBV24-1
CASSSSRGQVDTQYF TRBV5-1
CASSFGTDTEAFF TRBV9
CASSQRDTRIYGYTF TRBV3-1/TRBV3-2
CSVEGTENGYTF TRBV29-1
CASSSGGTPNSPLHF TRBV7-9
CASSAIPRGQREKLFF TRBV6-1
CASSFGGEAFF TRBV11-3
CASSEAGRGGTEAFF TRBV2
CASSVSGSSYNEQFF TRBV7-3
CASSLPRGLARNEQFF TRBV7-2
CASSIAGTAEQYF TRBV19